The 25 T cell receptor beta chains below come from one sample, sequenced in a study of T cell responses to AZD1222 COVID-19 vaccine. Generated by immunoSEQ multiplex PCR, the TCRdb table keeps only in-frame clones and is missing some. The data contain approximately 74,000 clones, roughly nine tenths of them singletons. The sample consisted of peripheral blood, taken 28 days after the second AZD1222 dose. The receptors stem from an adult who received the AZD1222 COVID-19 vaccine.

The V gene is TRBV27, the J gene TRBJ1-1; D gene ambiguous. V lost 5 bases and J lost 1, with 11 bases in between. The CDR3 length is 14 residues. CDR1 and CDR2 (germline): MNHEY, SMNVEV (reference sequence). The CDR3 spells CASSTSEGNTEAFF. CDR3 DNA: TGTGCCAGCAGTACAAGCGAGGGGAACACTGAAGCTTTCTTT.

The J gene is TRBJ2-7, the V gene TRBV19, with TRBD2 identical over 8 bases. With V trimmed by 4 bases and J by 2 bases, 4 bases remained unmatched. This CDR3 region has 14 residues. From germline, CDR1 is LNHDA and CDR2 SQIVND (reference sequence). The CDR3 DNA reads TGTGCCAGTAGTACGGCTAGCGGGCCCTACGAGCAGTACTTC. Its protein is CASSTASGPYEQYF.

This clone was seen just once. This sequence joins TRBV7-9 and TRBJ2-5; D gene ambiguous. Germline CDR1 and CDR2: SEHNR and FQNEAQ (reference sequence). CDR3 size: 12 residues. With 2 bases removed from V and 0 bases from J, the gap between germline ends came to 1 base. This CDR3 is CASSLHQETQYF. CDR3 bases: TGTGCCAGCAGCTTACACCAAGAGACCCAGTACTTC.

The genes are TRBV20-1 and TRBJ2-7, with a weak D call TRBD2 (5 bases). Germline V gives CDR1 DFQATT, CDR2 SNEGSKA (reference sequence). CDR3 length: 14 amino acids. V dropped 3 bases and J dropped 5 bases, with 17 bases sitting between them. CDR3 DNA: TGCAGTGCTAGTCTGACGGGAAGTAGGCACGAGCAGTACTTC. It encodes CSASLTGSRHEQYF.

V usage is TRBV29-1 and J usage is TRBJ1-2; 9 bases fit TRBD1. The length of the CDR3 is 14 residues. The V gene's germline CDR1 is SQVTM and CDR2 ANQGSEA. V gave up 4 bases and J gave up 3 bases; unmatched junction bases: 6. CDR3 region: CSVVSGQGDYGYTF. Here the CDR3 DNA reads TGCAGCGTTGTTTCGGGACAGGGAGACTATGGCTACACCTTC. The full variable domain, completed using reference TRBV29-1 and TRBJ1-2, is SAVISQKPSRDICQRGTSLTIQCQVDSQVTMMFWYRQQPGQSLTLIATANQGSEATYESGFVIDKFPISRPNLTFSTLTVSNMSPEDSSIYLCSVVSGQGDYGYTFGSGTRLTVV.

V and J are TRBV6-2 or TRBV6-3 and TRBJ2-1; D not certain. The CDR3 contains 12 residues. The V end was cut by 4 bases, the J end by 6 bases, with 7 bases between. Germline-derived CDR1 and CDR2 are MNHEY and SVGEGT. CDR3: CASSFRVNEQFF. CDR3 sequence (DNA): TGTGCCAGCAGTTTTAGGGTCAATGAGCAGTTCTTC.

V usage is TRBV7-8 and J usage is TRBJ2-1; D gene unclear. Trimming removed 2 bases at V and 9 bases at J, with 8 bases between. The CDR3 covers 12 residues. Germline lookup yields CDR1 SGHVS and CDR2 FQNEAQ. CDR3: CASSLLRTEQFF. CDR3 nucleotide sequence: TGTGCCAGCAGCTTACTGCGGACTGAGCAGTTCTTC.

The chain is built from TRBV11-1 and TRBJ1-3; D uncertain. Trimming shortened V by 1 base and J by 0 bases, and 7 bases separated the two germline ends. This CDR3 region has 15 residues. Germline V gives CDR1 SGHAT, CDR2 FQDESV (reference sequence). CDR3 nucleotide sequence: TGTGCCAGCAGCTTAGGTCGCACCTCTGGAAACACCATATATTTT. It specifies CASSLGRTSGNTIYF.

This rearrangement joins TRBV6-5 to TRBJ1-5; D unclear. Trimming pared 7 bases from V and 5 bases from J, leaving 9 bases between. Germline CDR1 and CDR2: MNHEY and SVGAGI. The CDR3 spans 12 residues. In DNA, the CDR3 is TGTGCCAGCACCCGGTCCGATCAGCCCCAGCATTTT. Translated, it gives CASTRSDQPQHF.

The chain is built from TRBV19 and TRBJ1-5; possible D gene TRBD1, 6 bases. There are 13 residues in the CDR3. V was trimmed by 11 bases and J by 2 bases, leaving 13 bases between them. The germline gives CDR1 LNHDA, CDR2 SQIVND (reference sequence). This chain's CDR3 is CALGGAGNQPQHF. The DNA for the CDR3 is TGTGCCCTGGGGGGCGCGGGCAATCAGCCCCAGCATTTT.

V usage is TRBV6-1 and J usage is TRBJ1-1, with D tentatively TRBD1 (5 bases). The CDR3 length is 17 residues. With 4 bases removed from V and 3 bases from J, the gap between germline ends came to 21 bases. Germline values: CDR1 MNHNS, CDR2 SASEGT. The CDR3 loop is CASSAGAGRILDTEAFF. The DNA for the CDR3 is TGTGCCAGCAGTGCCGGGGCAGGCCGGATCCTGGACACTGAAGCTTTCTTT.

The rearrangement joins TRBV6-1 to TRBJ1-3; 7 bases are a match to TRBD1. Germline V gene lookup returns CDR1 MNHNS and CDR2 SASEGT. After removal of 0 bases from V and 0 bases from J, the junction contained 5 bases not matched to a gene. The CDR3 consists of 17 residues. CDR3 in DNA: TGTGCCAGCAGTGAAGCAAAGGGGGCGATCTCTGGAAACACCATATATTTT. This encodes CASSEAKGAISGNTIYF.

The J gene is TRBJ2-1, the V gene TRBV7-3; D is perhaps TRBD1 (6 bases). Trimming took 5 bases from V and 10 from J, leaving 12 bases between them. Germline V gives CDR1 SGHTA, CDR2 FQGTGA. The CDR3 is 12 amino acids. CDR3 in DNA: TGTGCCAGCAGCCAAGGGGGACCCGAGCAGTTCTTC. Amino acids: CASSQGGPEQFF. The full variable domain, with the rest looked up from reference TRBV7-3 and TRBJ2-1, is GAGVSQTPSNKVTEKGKYVELRCDPISGHTALYWYRQSLGQGPEFLIYFQGTGAADDSGLPNDRFFAVRPEGSVSTLKIQRTERGDSAVYLCASSQGGPEQFFGPGTRLTVL.

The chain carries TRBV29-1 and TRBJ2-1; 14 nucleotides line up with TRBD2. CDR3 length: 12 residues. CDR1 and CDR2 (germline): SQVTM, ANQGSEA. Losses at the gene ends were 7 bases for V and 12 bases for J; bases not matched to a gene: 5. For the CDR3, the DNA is TGCAGCGGTGGGACTAGCGGGAGAGGGCAGTTCTTC. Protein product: CSGGTSGRGQFF.

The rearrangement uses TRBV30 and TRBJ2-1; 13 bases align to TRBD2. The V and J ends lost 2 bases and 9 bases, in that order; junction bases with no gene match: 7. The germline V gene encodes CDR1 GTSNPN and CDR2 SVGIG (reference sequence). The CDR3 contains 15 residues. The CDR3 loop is CAWSSRLAGGFEQFF. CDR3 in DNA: TGTGCCTGGAGTTCCCGACTAGCGGGAGGTTTTGAGCAGTTCTTC. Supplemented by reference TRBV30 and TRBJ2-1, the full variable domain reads SQTIHQWPATLVQPVGSPLSLECTVEGTSNPNLYWYRQAAGRGLQLLFYSVGIGQISSEVPQNLSASRPQDRQFILSSKKLLLSDSGFYLCAWSSRLAGGFEQFFGPGTRLTVL.

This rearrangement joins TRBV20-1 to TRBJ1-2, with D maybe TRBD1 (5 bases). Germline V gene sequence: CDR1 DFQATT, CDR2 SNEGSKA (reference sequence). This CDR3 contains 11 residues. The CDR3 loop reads CGRVIGYGYTF. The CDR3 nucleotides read TGCGGCAGGGTAATTGGCTATGGCTACACCTTC.

DNA of the CDR3: TGTGCCAGCAGCTTAGGCGGCGGGAGTAAAGAGACCCAGTACTTC. Its protein is CASSLGGGSKETQYF. This chain uses TRBV11-1 with TRBJ2-5, with 7 bases identical to TRBD2. There are 15 residues in the CDR3. Trimming at V came to 1 base and at J to 3 bases, leaving 5 bases not matched to a gene. Germline V CDR1 and CDR2: SGHAT, FQDESV (reference sequence).

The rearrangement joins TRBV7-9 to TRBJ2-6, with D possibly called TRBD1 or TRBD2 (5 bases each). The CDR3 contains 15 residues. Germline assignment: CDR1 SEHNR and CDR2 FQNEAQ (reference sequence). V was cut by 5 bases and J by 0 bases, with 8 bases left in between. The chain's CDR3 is CASSRDGSGANVLTF. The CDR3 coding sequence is TGTGCCAGCAGCCGGGACGGCTCTGGGGCCAACGTCCTGACTTTC.

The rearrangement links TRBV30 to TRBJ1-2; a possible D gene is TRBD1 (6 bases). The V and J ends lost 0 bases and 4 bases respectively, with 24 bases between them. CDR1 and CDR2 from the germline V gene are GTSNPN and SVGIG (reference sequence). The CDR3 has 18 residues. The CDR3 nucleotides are TGTGCCTGGAGTGTAACGGGCAGCACTGGGGGCGACGGCTATGGCTACACCTTC. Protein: CAWSVTGSTGGDGYGYTF.

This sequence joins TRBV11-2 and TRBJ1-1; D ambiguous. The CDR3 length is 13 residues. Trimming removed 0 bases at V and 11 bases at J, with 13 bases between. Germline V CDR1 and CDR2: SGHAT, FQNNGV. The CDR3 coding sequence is TGTGCCAGCAGCTTAGATCGATATCATGGGGCTTTCTTT. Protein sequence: CASSLDRYHGAFF.

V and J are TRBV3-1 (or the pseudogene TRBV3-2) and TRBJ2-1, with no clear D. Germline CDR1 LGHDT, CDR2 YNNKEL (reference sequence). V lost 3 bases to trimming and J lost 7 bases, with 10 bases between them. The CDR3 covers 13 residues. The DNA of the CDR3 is TGTGCCAGCAGCCAGTCGCCCCGGAATGAGCAGTTCTTC. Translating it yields CASSQSPRNEQFF.

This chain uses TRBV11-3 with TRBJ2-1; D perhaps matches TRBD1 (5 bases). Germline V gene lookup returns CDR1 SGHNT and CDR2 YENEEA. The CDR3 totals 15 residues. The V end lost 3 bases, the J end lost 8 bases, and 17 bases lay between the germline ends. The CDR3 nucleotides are TGTGCCAGCAGCTTCCAGGGTCCACCAAGGGATGAGCAGTTCTTC. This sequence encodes CASSFQGPPRDEQFF.

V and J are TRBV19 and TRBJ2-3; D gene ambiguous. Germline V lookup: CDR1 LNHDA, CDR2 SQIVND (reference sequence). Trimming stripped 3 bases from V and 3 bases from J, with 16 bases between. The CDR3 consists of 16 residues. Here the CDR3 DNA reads TGTGCCAGTAGTATGGGTAACTCTTGGGGAACAGATACGCAGTATTTT. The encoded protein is CASSMGNSWGTDTQYF.

The CDR3 spells CAWNGQGDSPLHF. In nucleotides, the CDR3 is TGTGCCTGGAACGGACAGGGGGATTCACCCCTCCACTTT. V and J are TRBV30 and TRBJ1-6; 10 nucleotides line up with TRBD1. The CDR3 is 13 residues long. In germline, CDR1 is GTSNPN, CDR2 SVGIG (reference sequence). With V trimmed by 4 bases and J by 8 bases, 2 bases remained unmatched.

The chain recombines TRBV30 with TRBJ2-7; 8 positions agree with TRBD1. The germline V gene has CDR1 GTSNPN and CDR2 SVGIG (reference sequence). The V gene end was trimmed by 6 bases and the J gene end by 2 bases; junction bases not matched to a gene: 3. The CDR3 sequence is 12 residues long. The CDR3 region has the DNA TGTGCCTGCACGGGACAGGCCTACGAGCAGTACTTC. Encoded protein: CACTGQAYEQYF.